These 27 T cell receptor beta chains share one sample of origin, sequenced in a study of T cell responses to AZD1222 COVID-19 vaccine. The protocol was immunoSEQ multiplex PCR, while the TCRdb copy is restricted to in-frame clones and leaves out a portion. The sample yields 85,000 to 120,000 clones, 90% seen once. The sample consisted of peripheral blood, taken 28 days after the second AZD1222 dose. These receptors originate from an adult who received the AZD1222 COVID-19 vaccine.

V usage is TRBV19 and J usage is TRBJ2-1; the match to TRBD1 covers 8 bases. The junction had 12 bases not matched to a gene; V was cut back by 9 bases and J by 5 bases. Germline values: CDR1 LNHDA, CDR2 SQIVND (reference sequence). This CDR3 comprises 15 residues. CDR3 in DNA: TGTGCCAGACAAATTGGACAGGGTGGGGACAATGAGCAGTTCTTC. Amino acid sequence: CARQIGQGGDNEQFF.

The V gene is TRBV2, the J gene TRBJ2-7; 15 bases map to TRBD2. The germline CDR1 and CDR2 sequences are SNHLY and FYNNEI. After removal of 7 bases from V and 5 bases from J, the junction contained 9 bases not matched to a gene. CDR3 length: 16 residues. CDR3 in amino acids: CASIFGLAGGRDEQYF. DNA for the CDR3: TGTGCCAGCATATTCGGACTAGCGGGGGGGCGGGACGAGCAGTACTTC.

The chain is built from TRBV28 and TRBJ1-6; weak D call: TRBD1 (6 bases). Deletions cut 6 bases from V and 9 bases from J, with 18 bases between. Germline V gene data show CDR1 as MDHEN and CDR2 as SYDVKM. The CDR3 has 15 amino acids. The CDR3, as DNA: TGTGCCAGCAGACCTTCCCAAGGGACATCTTCACCCCTCCACTTT. It codes for CASRPSQGTSSPLHF.

The rearrangement joins TRBV5-1 to TRBJ2-3; a possible D gene is TRBD1 (5 bases). This CDR3 has 15 residues. Trimming pared 4 bases from V and 1 base from J, leaving 13 bases between. Germline CDR1 is SGHRS and CDR2 is YFSETQ. CDR3 in DNA: TGCGCCAGCAGCAAACCCCCACAGGGCACAGATACGCAGTATTTT. This encodes CASSKPPQGTDTQYF.

The chain combines TRBV7-3 with TRBJ2-7; tentative D call: TRBD1 (5 bases). V was shortened by 3 bases and J by 0 bases, with 6 bases between the two germline ends. This CDR3 has 13 amino acids. Germline V gene lookup returns CDR1 SGHTA and CDR2 FQGTGA. CDR3 sequence reads: CASSFQGSYEQYF. The CDR3 DNA sequence: TGTGCCAGCAGCTTTCAGGGCTCCTACGAGCAGTACTTC.

V and J are TRBV7-9 and TRBJ2-5, with 7 nucleotides matching TRBD1. This CDR3 has 14 amino acids. Looked up from germline, CDR1 is SEHNR and CDR2 is FQNEAQ (reference sequence). J lost 1 base, V lost 8 bases, and 7 bases had no gene match. The CDR3 DNA follows: TGTGCCAGCGCCAAAGGGGGCCCCCAAGAGACCCAGTACTTC. This codes for CASAKGGPQETQYF.

The chain carries TRBV19 and TRBJ1-5; tentatively, D is TRBD1 (6 bases). CDR3 length equals 14 residues. Germline V gene data show CDR1 as LNHDA and CDR2 as SQIVND (reference sequence). V was cut by 6 bases and J by 7 bases, with 16 bases left in between. CDR3 DNA: TGTGCCAGTAGCCCCGGGGCGGGGGCGCAGCCCCAGCATTTT. Translation gives CASSPGAGAQPQHF.

The chain has TRBV7-8 and TRBJ1-4, with 12 bases lining up with TRBD1. This CDR3 comprises 17 residues. CDR1 is SGHVS and CDR2 is FQNEAQ in the germline V gene. The ends lost 2 bases at V and 5 bases at J; junction bases unmatched: 6. The CDR3 nucleotides are TGTGCCAGCAGCTTACCTCCGGGACAGGGGGCAAATGAAAAACTGTTTTTT. Translating gives CASSLPPGQGANEKLFF.

The chain has TRBV5-5 and TRBJ1-1; D is uncertain. With 3 bases removed from V and 0 bases from J, the gap between germline ends came to 12 bases. CDR3 length equals 15 residues. CDR1 is SGHKS and CDR2 is YYEKEE in the germline V gene (reference sequence). CDR3 DNA sequence: TGTGCCAGCAGCTGGGTGGGCGGGATGAACACTGAAGCTTTCTTT. It translates to CASSWVGGMNTEAFF. Looking up the rest from reference TRBV5-5 and TRBJ1-1 gives the full variable domain: DAGVTQSPTHLIKTRGQQVTLRCSPISGHKSVSWYQQVLGQGPQFIFQYYEKEERGRGNFPDRFSARQFPNYSSELNVNALLLGDSALYLCASSWVGGMNTEAFFGQGTRLTVV.

This chain connects TRBV2 to TRBJ1-4; D gene ambiguous. The V gene's germline CDR1 is SNHLY and CDR2 FYNNEI. V lost 2 bases, J lost 8 bases, and 3 bases lay in between. The CDR3 runs 11 residues. CDR3 nucleotides: TGTGCCAGCAGTGAATTCGAAAAACTGTTTTTT. It specifies CASSEFEKLFF.

The chain couples TRBV18 to TRBJ1-1; no clear D gene. V gave up 4 bases and J gave up 4 bases, with 16 bases separating them. Germline V gene lookup returns CDR1 KGHSH and CDR2 LQKENI. The CDR3 is 15 residues long. The CDR3 is CASSLEGLIGTEAFF. The DNA of the CDR3 is TGTGCCAGCTCACTGGAAGGTCTGATCGGCACTGAAGCTTTCTTT.

The rearrangement uses TRBV7-2 and TRBJ2-7; D call uncertain. CDR3 size: 15 residues. Trimming shortened V by 1 base and J by 1 base, and 11 bases separated the two germline ends. The germline gives CDR1 SGHTA, CDR2 FQGNSA. The CDR3 DNA is TGTGCCAGCAGCTTAGTATTAAGGGAATCCTACGAGCAGTACTTC. Its translation: CASSLVLRESYEQYF.

This chain joins TRBV14 and TRBJ1-2; D gene unclear. V was pared by 2 bases and J by 8 bases, with 24 bases between. The CDR3 covers 17 residues. Germline V gene data show CDR1 as SGHDN and CDR2 as FVKESK. The chain's CDR3 is CASSQTPLTVEGEGYTF. CDR3 in DNA: TGTGCCAGCAGCCAAACCCCCCTAACGGTGGAAGGAGAGGGCTACACCTTC.

This rearrangement joins TRBV7-3 to TRBJ2-5, with TRBD1 matching 9 bases. Per the germline V gene, CDR1 is SGHTA and CDR2 is FQGTGA. With V trimmed by 3 bases and J by 4 bases, 3 bases remained unmatched. CDR3 size: 14 residues. The CDR3 loop is CASSLTGGRETQYF. The CDR3 DNA is TGTGCCAGCAGCTTGACAGGGGGTAGAGAGACCCAGTACTTC.

V gene TRBV7-3 combines with J gene TRBJ1-5; TRBD1 matches 8 bases. Germline V lookup: CDR1 SGHTA, CDR2 FQGTGA. Germline trimming cut 1 base from V and 6 bases from J; bases unmatched to any gene: 5. CDR3 length: 15 amino acids. The DNA for the CDR3 is TGTGCCAGCAGCTTAAGGGGCAGGGGGCTTCAGCCCCAGCATTTT. Translating gives CASSLRGRGLQPQHF.

The chain joins TRBV7-2 to TRBJ2-7; 11 bases are shared with TRBD1. Germline-derived CDR1 and CDR2 are SGHTA and FQGNSA. The ends lost 6 bases at V and 3 bases at J; junction bases unmatched: 4. The CDR3 extends over 14 amino acids. The chain's CDR3 is CASRHGTGGYEQYF. DNA of the CDR3: TGTGCCAGCAGGCACGGGACAGGGGGCTACGAGCAGTACTTC.

This clone was observed once. The chain joins TRBV5-4 to TRBJ2-7; D unclear. Germline assignment: CDR1 SGHNT and CDR2 YYREEE (reference sequence). CDR3 size: 13 residues. V lost 7 bases, J lost 0 bases, and 11 bases lay in between. This CDR3 is CASSYPSSYEQYF. As DNA, the CDR3 is TGTGCCAGCTCCTACCCGAGCTCCTACGAGCAGTACTTC.

Here the CDR3 reads CASSLDNTDTQYF. CDR3 DNA sequence: TGCGCCAGCAGCTTAGACAACACAGATACGCAGTATTTT. This chain links TRBV5-1 with TRBJ2-3; D remains unclear. V was trimmed by 2 bases and J by 2 bases, leaving 6 bases between them. The CDR3 runs 13 residues. Germline V gene lookup returns CDR1 SGHRS and CDR2 YFSETQ.

V gene TRBV5-1 combines with J gene TRBJ1-1, with 7 bases matching TRBD1. V trimming: 4 bases; J trimming: 5 bases; junction bases outside the gene matches: 11. Germline V CDR1 and CDR2: SGHRS, YFSETQ. CDR3 length equals 15 residues. In DNA form, the CDR3 reads TGCGCCAGCAGCGACCGACAGGGTCAGGCGACTGAAGCTTTCTTT. This gives the protein CASSDRQGQATEAFF.

The gene calls are TRBV5-1 and TRBJ2-1; 9 bases match TRBD1. Unmatched junction bases numbered 17, after V lost 3 bases and J lost 7 bases. Germline CDR1 is SGHRS and CDR2 is YFSETQ. The CDR3 runs 18 residues. For the CDR3, the DNA is TGCGCCAGCAGCTCCAGCCCACAGGGGGCGGACGGGGAAAATGAGCAGTTCTTC. Protein sequence: CASSSSPQGADGENEQFF.

The rearrangement joins TRBV9 to TRBJ2-3; D is perhaps TRBD2 (7 bases). The V gene's germline CDR1 is SGDLS and CDR2 YYNGEE. This CDR3 has 15 amino acids. V shed 4 bases and J shed 3 bases, with 15 bases lying between them. DNA for the CDR3: TGTGCCAGCAGCCCCAGAGGGGGGGCGACAGATACGCAGTATTTT. As protein: CASSPRGGATDTQYF.

This chain links TRBV7-9 with TRBJ1-4; maybe TRBD1 (5 bases). The ends were cut back, 6 bases at V and 5 bases at J, with 16 bases in the middle. CDR1 SEHNR and CDR2 FQNEAQ come from the germline V gene (reference sequence). This CDR3 contains 15 residues. The CDR3 spells CASRGQAGVNEKLFF. The CDR3 coding sequence is TGTGCCAGCAGGGGGCAGGCGGGGGTAAATGAAAAACTGTTTTTT.

This clone was counted a few times. V and J are TRBV7-9 and TRBJ2-7, with D perhaps assigned TRBD1 or TRBD2 (5 bases each). Per the germline V gene, CDR1 is SEHNR and CDR2 is FQNEAQ (reference sequence). V dropped 2 bases and J dropped 2 bases, with 10 bases sitting between them. This CDR3 is built from 14 residues. DNA for the CDR3: TGTGCCAGCAGCTTACCGGGGACGCCCTACGAGCAGTACTTC. Amino acid sequence: CASSLPGTPYEQYF.

This chain links TRBV7-3 with TRBJ1-1; D possibly corresponds to TRBD1 (5 bases). From germline, CDR1 is SGHTA and CDR2 FQGTGA. Trimming took off 7 bases at V and 2 bases at J, with 11 bases between the two ends. The CDR3 length is 13 residues. CDR3 in amino acids: CASKQDPNTEAFF. CDR3 DNA sequence: TGTGCCAGCAAACAGGACCCTAACACTGAAGCTTTCTTT.

J is TRBJ1-2 and V is TRBV7-3, with a possible D match to TRBD1 (5 bases). Between the trimmed V and J ends, which lost 0 bases and 4 bases, there was a span of 21 bases. The CDR3 is 18 amino acids. The V gene's germline CDR1 is SGHTA and CDR2 FQGTGA. CDR3 protein: CASSLTDDPAQDIYGYTF. The CDR3 DNA reads as TGTGCCAGCAGCTTAACCGATGATCCGGCACAGGACATCTATGGCTACACCTTC. The full variable domain, rest sourced from reference TRBV7-3 and TRBJ1-2, is GAGVSQTPSNKVTEKGKYVELRCDPISGHTALYWYRQSLGQGPEFLIYFQGTGAADDSGLPNDRFFAVRPEGSVSTLKIQRTERGDSAVYLCASSLTDDPAQDIYGYTFGSGTRLTVV.

The rearrangement joins TRBV19 to TRBJ1-2; 8 positions match TRBD1. CDR1 and CDR2 from the germline V gene are LNHDA and SQIVND (reference sequence). V dropped 10 bases and J dropped 3; count of bases not matched to a gene: 7. The length of the CDR3 is 13 residues. CDR3 bases: TGTGCCACCAGGGGGCAGTGGGACTATGGCTACACCTTC. Amino acid sequence: CATRGQWDYGYTF.

The rearrangement links TRBV30 to TRBJ2-7; 7 bases are a match to TRBD2. Germline V gene data show CDR1 as GTSNPN and CDR2 as SVGIG (reference sequence). V shed 8 bases, J shed 3 bases, and the junction held 13 bases outside the gene matches. This CDR3 has 14 residues. Here the CDR3 reads CALLYPGGNYEQYF. CDR3 sequence (DNA): TGTGCCCTATTATATCCCGGGGGGAACTACGAGCAGTACTTC.